This T cell receptor beta chain was found in a study of blood T cell repertoires in COVID-19. The trim removed 2 bases at V and 2 bases at J, leaving 10 bases unmatched. The CDR3 has 18 amino acids. Germline V gives CDR1 SGHRS, CDR2 YFSETQ. TCRdb's copy holds only in-frame clones and misses some; the assay was immunoSEQ multiplex PCR. The repertoire includes some 180,000 clones, approximately 84% of them detected once, and 2.5% to 3% sits in the top ten. The specimen was peripheral blood. This rearrangement joins TRBV5-1 to TRBJ2-1; TRBD1 aligns across 10 bases. The receptor was isolated from a woman aged 80 or over with COVID-19, enrolled during active disease. CDR3 bases: TGCGCCAGCAGCTTTCGGGTGGGGACAGGGGATACCTACAATGAGCAGTTCTTC. Its translation is CASSFRVGTGDTYNEQFF.